Listed here are 11 T cell receptor beta chains from one sample, sequenced in a study of T cell responses to AZD1222 COVID-19 vaccine. Here immunoSEQ multiplex PCR was the method, and the copy in TCRdb shows in-frame clones only, minus some. Of 100,000 to 150,000 clones listed, just over 85% are singletons. This material consisted of peripheral blood, taken on day 0 of AZD1222 vaccination. These receptors came from an adult in good health.

The CDR3, as DNA: TGTGCCAGCAGTTTACCCGGGGAGCTGTTTTTT. Amino acid sequence: CASSLPGELFF. The V call is TRBV12-3 or TRBV12-4, the J call TRBJ2-2, with D hard to call. This CDR3 is 11 amino acids long. V was cut by 2 bases and J by 6 bases, with 1 base left in between.

This chain connects TRBV7-2 to TRBJ1-1; D is possibly TRBD1 (5 bases). The CDR3 consists of 14 residues. The germline V gene encodes CDR1 SGHTA and CDR2 FQGNSA. Trimming left V 5 bases short and J 4 bases short, with 14 bases between. For the CDR3, the DNA is TGTGCCAGCAGCAGAGGCGGGGCGGCCACTGAAGCTTTCTTT. Encoded protein: CASSRGGAATEAFF. The complete variable domain, with remaining parts taken from reference TRBV7-2 and TRBJ1-1, reads GAGVSQSPSNKVTEKGKDVELRCDPISGHTALYWYRQSLGQGLEFLIYFQGNSAPDKSGLPSDRFSAERTGGSVSTLTIQRTQQEDSAVYLCASSRGGAATEAFFGQGTRLTVV.

CDR3 bases: TGTGCCAGCAGCTTGGGGGTAGCGGGAGGATTAGATACGCAGTATTTT. It is translated as CASSLGVAGGLDTQYF. The chain recombines TRBV7-9 with TRBJ2-3, with TRBD2 identical over 10 bases. This CDR3 is built from 16 residues. Losses at the gene ends were 3 bases for V and 5 bases for J; bases not matched to a gene: 8. Germline CDR1 SEHNR, CDR2 FQNEAQ (reference sequence).

The chain links TRBV7-2 to TRBJ2-3; TRBD2 might be the D (6 bases). V gave up 2 bases and J gave up 4 bases, with 13 bases separating them. CDR1 and CDR2 from the germline V gene are SGHTA and FQGNSA. This CDR3 comprises 15 residues. As DNA, the CDR3 is TGTGCCAGCAGCTTATTCGGGGGTGGTGCAGATACGCAGTATTTT. It translates to CASSLFGGGADTQYF.

This rearrangement joins TRBV4-3 to TRBJ1-1; a possible D gene is TRBD1 (5 bases). The CDR3 is made up of 13 amino acids. Germline assignment: CDR1 LGHNA and CDR2 YSLEER. V was pared by 1 base and J by 9 bases, with 12 bases between. The CDR3 sequence: CASSQGRGAKAFF. In DNA form, the CDR3 reads TGCGCCAGCAGCCAAGGCCGAGGGGCTAAAGCTTTCTTT.

Comments on this clone: A much bigger clone sits one base away, suggesting this may be a read error. V gene TRBV11-3 combines with J gene TRBJ1-1, with D perhaps matching TRBD1 (5 bases). V was pared by 2 bases and J by 1 base, with 5 bases between. Per germline, CDR1 SGHNT and CDR2 YENEEA. The length of the CDR3 is 13 residues. The CDR3 DNA follows: TGTGCCAGCAGCTTACAGGGGAACACTGAAGCTTTCTTT. Residues: CASSLQGNTEAFF.

V usage is TRBV12-3 or TRBV12-4 and J usage is TRBJ2-7; D is unresolved. The CDR3 covers 12 residues. V gave up 1 base and J gave up 5 bases, with 6 bases separating them. This CDR3 is CASSLGGNEQYF. As DNA, the CDR3 is TGTGCCAGCAGTTTAGGGGGAAACGAGCAGTACTTC.

This clone was seen many times. J is TRBJ2-5 and V is TRBV3-1 (or the pseudogene TRBV3-2); D is possibly TRBD1 or TRBD2 (6 bases each). Trimming took 3 bases from V and 2 from J, leaving 13 bases between them. The CDR3 is 15 amino acids. The V gene's germline CDR1 is LGHDT and CDR2 YNNKEL (reference sequence). The CDR3 reads CASSQEGHRQETQYF. The CDR3 nucleotides are TGTGCCAGCAGCCAGGAGGGACATCGACAAGAGACCCAGTACTTC.

V gene TRBV4-3 combines with J gene TRBJ1-2; D is possibly TRBD1 (5 bases). Germline lookup yields CDR1 LGHNA and CDR2 YSLEER. The CDR3 has 13 amino acids. Trimming removed 0 bases from V and 8 bases from J, with 10 bases in between. CDR3 DNA sequence: TGCGCCAGCAGCCAAGATGGGGCAGGGGGCTACACCTTC. It yields the protein CASSQDGAGGYTF.

V is TRBV11-2 and J is TRBJ2-1; D gene ambiguous. The V end lost 0 bases, the J end lost 6 bases, and 9 bases lay between the germline ends. The germline CDR1 and CDR2 sequences are SGHAT and FQNNGV. This CDR3 spans 14 amino acids. The CDR3 is CASSLEADFNEQFF. In DNA form, the CDR3 reads TGTGCCAGCAGCTTAGAGGCGGATTTCAATGAGCAGTTCTTC.

The chain carries TRBV9 and TRBJ1-3; D gene unclear. The CDR3 is 14 residues long. In germline, CDR1 is SGDLS, CDR2 YYNGEE. V shed 0 bases and J shed 3 bases, with 7 bases lying between them. The CDR3 region is CASSVAVGGNTIYF. The CDR3 DNA reads TGTGCCAGCAGCGTAGCGGTGGGTGGAAACACCATATATTTT.